The 11 T cell receptor beta chains presented below share a single source sample, sequenced in a study of blood T cell repertoires in COVID-19. Sequencing was performed with immunoSEQ multiplex PCR; in TCRdb, only in-frame clones are kept and a portion is missing. The sample carries approximately 120,000 clones, over 75% recorded once. Sequenced: peripheral blood. Every receptor here comes from a man aged 80 or over with active or convalescent COVID-19.

The chain is built from TRBV25-1 and TRBJ2-7, with 8 bases lining up with TRBD1. This CDR3 region has 13 residues. V gave up 4 bases and J gave up 2 bases; unmatched junction bases: 1. The V gene's germline CDR1 is MGHDK and CDR2 SYGVNS. The CDR3 DNA reads as TGTGCCAGCAGTGGACAGGGGACCTACGAGCAGTACTTC. As protein: CASSGQGTYEQYF.

This clone was counted only a few times. The chain carries TRBV4-2 and TRBJ2-7, with D maybe TRBD2 (6 bases). The ends were cut back, 0 bases at V and 0 bases at J, with 12 bases in the middle. CDR3 length: 16 amino acids. Germline V gene lookup returns CDR1 LGHNA and CDR2 YNFKEQ. The DNA for the CDR3 is TGTGCCAGCAGCCAAGAAGTAAGGAGGGCCTCCTACGAGCAGTACTTC. Its protein product is CASSQEVRRASYEQYF.

V usage is TRBV7-9 and J usage is TRBJ2-3, with 9 positions matching TRBD2. The CDR3 has 17 residues. V was clipped by 3 bases and J by 8 bases; unmatched bases: 15. Germline V CDR1 and CDR2: SEHNR, FQNEAQ (reference sequence). The CDR3 nucleotides are TGTGCCAGCAGCTTTCCCGGATGGACTAGCGCCCCGGGTACGCAGTATTTT. It encodes CASSFPGWTSAPGTQYF.

The CDR3 DNA follows: TGTGCCAGCAGTGAACGAGACAACACAGATACGCAGTATTTT. Its protein product is CASSERDNTDTQYF. This chain joins TRBV6-1 and TRBJ2-3, with D unclear. Germline V lookup: CDR1 MNHNS, CDR2 SASEGT. The CDR3 runs to 14 residues. With 2 bases removed from V and 2 bases from J, the gap between germline ends came to 8 bases.

In its sample, this clone was seen once. J is TRBJ2-5 and V is TRBV29-1; maybe TRBD1 (6 bases). Germline CDR1 reads SQVTM; CDR2 reads ANQGSEA. Trimming shortened V by 8 bases and J by 4 bases, and 17 bases separated the two germline ends. The CDR3 runs to 13 residues. CDR3 loop: CSLQGLSGETQYF. The CDR3 bases are TGCAGCTTACAGGGCCTGAGTGGAGAGACCCAGTACTTC.

For the CDR3, the DNA is TGTGCCTGGAGCCGGGACAGATCCACCGGGGAGCTGTTTTTT. Amino acids: CAWSRDRSTGELFF. The rearrangement links TRBV30 to TRBJ2-2; 7 bases agree with TRBD1. The germline gives CDR1 GTSNPN, CDR2 SVGIG (reference sequence). Trimming took 3 bases from V and 4 from J; bases not matched to a gene: 5. This CDR3 spans 14 amino acids.

The chain employs TRBV10-1 and TRBJ2-2, with D perhaps TRBD2 (7 bases). V shed 8 bases and J shed 2 bases, with 18 bases lying between them. Germline V gives CDR1 WNHNN, CDR2 SYGVQD (reference sequence). The CDR3 sequence is 16 residues long. CDR3 bases: TGCGCCAGCCCACTAATTGCGGGGGCCAACACCGGGGAGCTGTTTTTT. Protein product: CASPLIAGANTGELFF.

This chain connects TRBV10-3 to TRBJ2-3; D ambiguous. The CDR3 spans 13 residues. Trimming took off 7 bases at V and 3 bases at J, with 11 bases between the two ends. CDR1 is ENHRY and CDR2 is SYGVKD in the germline V gene. The CDR3 here is CAINIKETDTQYF. The CDR3 DNA reads as TGTGCCATCAATATTAAGGAGACAGATACGCAGTATTTT.

J is TRBJ2-7 and V is TRBV20-1; D call uncertain. The CDR3 has 14 residues. CDR1 and CDR2 (germline): DFQATT, SNEGSKA (reference sequence). Trimming cost V 6 bases and J 2 bases, with 17 bases left between them. CDR3 sequence: CSASPTGQPYEQYF. CDR3 DNA sequence: TGCAGTGCGAGTCCGACTGGTCAACCCTACGAGCAGTACTTC.

This rearrangement joins TRBV24-1 to TRBJ2-3; maybe TRBD2 (6 bases). The CDR3 extends over 13 amino acids. Germline-derived CDR1 and CDR2 are KGHDR and SFDVKD. V lost 9 bases and J lost 2, with 11 bases in between. The CDR3, as DNA: TGTGCCACCGGAGGGGATTACACAGATACGCAGTATTTT. It is translated as CATGGDYTDTQYF.

The gene calls are TRBV7-2 and TRBJ2-7; 12 bases are a match to TRBD1. The CDR3 sequence is 15 residues long. CDR1 is SGHTA, CDR2 FQGNSA, per germline. V lost 5 bases to trimming and J lost 6 bases; unmatched junction nucleotides: 8. The CDR3 is CASSPRGTGGFEQYF. The CDR3 DNA follows: TGTGCCAGCAGCCCCCGGGGGACAGGGGGCTTCGAGCAGTACTTC.